The 32 T cell receptor beta chains given below trace back to one sample, sequenced in a study of sequential checkpoint blockade in melanoma. Treatment in this sample: randomized to nivolumab then ipilimumab (arm A) or the reverse (arm B). TCRdb's copy holds only in-frame clones and misses some; the assay was immunoSEQ multiplex PCR. Among approximately 6,100 clones listed, approximately 50% were seen once. The sequencing used CD8+ T cells sorted from blood (inferred from file names), collected from a patient given nivolumab and ipilimumab in sequence. The source is a human donor with melanoma.

This sequence joins TRBV30 and TRBJ2-2; no reliable D call. Germline lookup yields CDR1 GTSNPN and CDR2 SVGIG (reference sequence). V lost 5 bases and J 7 bases, leaving 8 bases between the germline ends. The CDR3 spans 11 residues. This chain's CDR3 is CAWVNGGELFF. In DNA form, the CDR3 reads TGTGCCTGGGTGAACGGCGGGGAGCTGTTTTTT.

The genes are TRBV7-8 and TRBJ1-1, with 8 bases lining up with TRBD1. V gave up 3 bases and J gave up 2 bases; unmatched junction bases: 8. CDR1 and CDR2 (germline): SGHVS, FQNEAQ. The CDR3 totals 16 residues. As DNA, the CDR3 is TGTGCCAGCAGCTTGGTCGGACAGGGATTCAACACTGAAGCTTTCTTT. Translated: CASSLVGQGFNTEAFF. Using reference TRBV7-8 and TRBJ1-1 for the parts outside the CDR3, the full variable domain is GAGVSQSPRYKVAKRGQDVALRCDPISGHVSLFWYQQALGQGPEFLTYFQNEAQLDKSGLPSDRFFAERPEGSVSTLKIQRTQQEDSAVYLCASSLVGQGFNTEAFFGQGTRLTVV.

J is TRBJ2-6 and V is TRBV6-5; unclear D gene. CDR1 MNHEY and CDR2 SVGAGI come from the germline V gene. The CDR3 is 15 residues long. The V end lost 8 bases, the J end lost 0 bases, and 11 bases lay between the germline ends. The CDR3 sequence is CASLGVFSGANVLTF. As DNA, the CDR3 is TGTGCCAGCCTAGGAGTATTCTCTGGGGCCAACGTCCTGACTTTC.

This CDR3 is CASSFSGGEQYF. The CDR3 DNA sequence: TGTGCCAGCAGCTTTAGCGGGGGGGAGCAGTACTTC. The chain employs TRBV7-9 and TRBJ2-5; TRBD2 matches at 11 bases. Germline-derived CDR1 and CDR2 are SEHNR and FQNEAQ (reference sequence). CDR3 length: 12 amino acids. V shed 3 bases, J shed 11 bases, and the junction held 2 bases outside the gene matches.

The sample holds a few counts of this clone. V usage is TRBV6-1 and J usage is TRBJ2-3; maybe TRBD1 (7 bases). Trimming left V 6 bases short and J 4 bases short, with 11 bases between. This CDR3 region has 13 residues. Germline V lookup: CDR1 MNHNS, CDR2 SASEGT. As DNA, the CDR3 is TGTGCCAGCAGCTCAGGGGGGCCAGATACGCAGTATTTT. Translating it yields CASSSGGPDTQYF.

The chain employs TRBV11-2 and TRBJ2-7, with TRBD1 matching 7 bases. Looked up from germline, CDR1 is SGHAT and CDR2 is FQNNGV. The CDR3 spans 14 residues. V gave up 5 bases and J gave up 3 bases; unmatched junction bases: 7. The CDR3 DNA follows: TGTGCCAGCAGCCCCTCCAACAGGGGCTACGAGCAGTACTTC. Protein product: CASSPSNRGYEQYF.

J is TRBJ1-2 and V is TRBV5-1; TRBD1 is a possible D gene (5 bases). The CDR3 has 17 amino acids. The V gene's germline CDR1 is SGHRS and CDR2 YFSETQ. V lost 0 bases and J lost 1, with 16 bases in between. The CDR3 sequence: CASSLDRQFTSNYGYTF. DNA for the CDR3: TGCGCCAGCAGCTTGGATAGACAGTTCACAAGTAACTATGGCTACACCTTC.

This rearrangement joins TRBV9 to TRBJ2-2, with D tentatively TRBD2 (6 bases). The V and J ends lost 5 bases and 2 bases respectively, with 7 bases between them. The CDR3 runs 13 residues. Looked up from germline, CDR1 is SGDLS and CDR2 is YYNGEE. As DNA, the CDR3 is TGTGCCAGCAGGGCGGGAAACACCGGGGAGCTGTTTTTT. It is translated as CASRAGNTGELFF.

This clone came up a few times. V usage is TRBV7-9 and J usage is TRBJ2-7; the D gene is possibly TRBD2 (6 bases). Germline CDR1 reads SEHNR; CDR2 reads FQNEAQ (reference sequence). This CDR3 has 15 residues. With 1 base removed from V and 0 bases from J, the gap between germline ends came to 10 bases. The CDR3 spells CASSLGGTHSYEQYF. The CDR3 DNA is TGTGCCAGCAGCTTAGGCGGGACCCACTCCTACGAGCAGTACTTC. Filled out from reference TRBV7-9 and TRBJ2-7, the complete variable domain reads DTGVSQNPRHKITKRGQNVTFRCDPISEHNRLYWYRQTLGQGPEFLTYFQNEAQLEKSRLLSDRFSAERPKGSFSTLEIQRTEQGDSAMYLCASSLGGTHSYEQYFGPGTRLTVT.

In this sample, this clone turned up a few times. CDR3 DNA: TGTGCCAGCAGCGGAACGACAGGGAAGCCCGGGGAGCTGTTTTTT. This codes for CASSGTTGKPGELFF. V and J are TRBV7-9 and TRBJ2-2, with 7 bases that match TRBD1. V lost 5 bases, J lost 6 bases, and 9 bases stayed unmatched. Germline loops: CDR1 SEHNR, CDR2 FQNEAQ (reference sequence). The CDR3 runs to 15 residues.

This clone was counted a few times. V is TRBV7-9 and J is TRBJ2-6; D unresolved. Germline lookup yields CDR1 SEHNR and CDR2 FQNEAQ (reference sequence). V was clipped by 4 bases and J by 0 bases, with 13 bases between them. There are 17 residues in the CDR3. In DNA, the CDR3 is TGTGCCAGCAGCTCGCTCGACTCACTCTCTGGGGCCAACGTCCTGACTTTC. Protein sequence: CASSSLDSLSGANVLTF.

This chain uses TRBV27 with TRBJ1-3, with D perhaps matching TRBD1 (5 bases). This CDR3 has 16 residues. Trimming cost V 7 bases and J 0 bases, with 16 bases left between them. CDR1 and CDR2 from the germline V gene are MNHEY and SMNVEV (reference sequence). The CDR3 protein is CASNLFGHNSGNTIYF. The CDR3 DNA is TGTGCCAGCAACCTGTTCGGACATAACTCTGGAAACACCATATATTTT.

The chain is built from TRBV6-5 and TRBJ2-7; possible D gene TRBD2, 6 bases. There are 15 residues in the CDR3. V lost 0 bases, J lost 2 bases, and 11 bases lay in between. Germline CDR1 MNHEY, CDR2 SVGAGI. Here the CDR3 DNA reads TGTGCCAGCAGTTACTCAACCGGGAGTACCTACGAGCAGTACTTC. This sequence encodes CASSYSTGSTYEQYF.

This clone has just one count. The chain is built from TRBV29-1 and TRBJ2-1; 7 bases match TRBD2. J gave up 3 bases and V 3 bases, and 5 bases lay outside the gene matches. Germline V gives CDR1 SQVTM, CDR2 ANQGSEA. The CDR3 consists of 14 residues. CDR3 region: CSVDIGTNYNEQFF. CDR3 coding DNA: TGCAGCGTTGATATAGGGACTAACTACAATGAGCAGTTCTTC.

The J gene is TRBJ2-7, the V gene TRBV30; the match to TRBD1 covers 9 bases. V shed 3 bases, J shed 6 bases, and the junction held 6 bases outside the gene matches. In germline, CDR1 is GTSNPN, CDR2 SVGIG (reference sequence). The CDR3 consists of 13 residues. DNA of the CDR3: TGTGCCTGGAGGGGCCGGACAGGGGCCGAGCAGTACTTC. Encoded protein: CAWRGRTGAEQYF.

The chain carries TRBV6-4 and TRBJ2-1, with TRBD2 matching over 7 bases. V shed 4 bases and J 3 bases; nucleotides not matched to a gene: 6. The CDR3 has 15 amino acids. Per the germline V gene, CDR1 is MRHNA and CDR2 is SNTAGT. The CDR3 is CASSASGVVYNEQFF. The DNA of the CDR3 is TGTGCCAGCAGTGCGAGCGGGGTTGTCTACAATGAGCAGTTCTTC.

V and J are TRBV7-9 and TRBJ2-5; 8 bases align to TRBD1. Germline lookup yields CDR1 SEHNR and CDR2 FQNEAQ (reference sequence). The CDR3 spans 15 residues. Trimming cost V 4 bases and J 4 bases; bases outside gene matches: 8. The CDR3, as DNA: TGTGCCAGCAGCTCGAGGACAGGGTTGACAGAGACCCAGTACTTC. Its protein is CASSSRTGLTETQYF.

This clone was detected only a few times. CDR3 loop: CASSRVQVTGNTIYF. DNA for the CDR3: TGCGCCAGCAGTCGGGTACAGGTTACTGGAAACACCATATATTTT. The V gene is TRBV23-1, the J gene TRBJ1-3; a possible D gene is TRBD1 (5 bases). TRBV23-1 is designated an ORF whose function remains uncertain. The CDR3 consists of 15 residues. Trimming cost V 4 bases and J 2 bases, with 12 bases left between them.

The CDR3 is CASSSDGPTGVTGELFF. For the CDR3, the DNA is TGTGCCAGCAGCTCGGACGGGCCCACAGGGGTCACCGGGGAGCTGTTTTTT. The V gene is TRBV7-3, the J gene TRBJ2-2; TRBD1 agrees at 7 bases. Per germline, CDR1 SGHTA and CDR2 FQGTGA. J gave up 4 bases and V 4 bases, and 12 bases lay outside the gene matches. The length of the CDR3 is 17 residues.

The chain employs TRBV4-1 and TRBJ2-7; 12 bases fit TRBD1. Per the germline V gene, CDR1 is MGHRA and CDR2 is YSYEKL. The V and J ends lost 1 base and 6 bases, in that order; junction bases with no gene match: 13. The CDR3 has 18 amino acids. DNA of the CDR3: TGCGCCAGCAGCCAAGTATACCCGGGACAGGGGGCGCAGGGCGAGCAGTACTTC. Its protein is CASSQVYPGQGAQGEQYF.

J is TRBJ1-1 and V is TRBV29-1; TRBD1 agrees at 9 bases. Trimming cost V 6 bases and J 1 base; bases outside gene matches: 9. CDR3 size: 15 residues. Germline values: CDR1 SQVTM, CDR2 ANQGSEA. The chain's CDR3 is CSVATGQGRNTEAFF. The CDR3 nucleotides are TGCAGCGTCGCGACTGGACAGGGGAGGAACACTGAAGCTTTCTTT.

The chain couples TRBV11-3 to TRBJ2-7; TRBD2 might be the D (6 bases). CDR3 length: 13 amino acids. Per germline, CDR1 SGHNT and CDR2 YENEEA. Trimming stripped 5 bases from V and 1 base from J, with 9 bases between. The CDR3 region is CASSPEGSYEQYF. The DNA of the CDR3 is TGTGCCAGCAGCCCGGAGGGGTCCTACGAGCAGTACTTC. Drawing the rest from reference TRBV11-3 and TRBJ2-7, the complete variable domain is EAGVVQSPRYKIIEKKQPVAFWCNPISGHNTLYWYLQNLGQGPELLIRYENEEAVDDSQLPKDRFSAERLKGVDSTLKIQPAELGDSAVYLCASSPEGSYEQYFGPGTRLTVT.

The chain links TRBV29-1 to TRBJ2-7, with TRBD1 matching 9 bases. The ends lost 8 bases at V and 5 bases at J; junction bases unmatched: 13. The germline gives CDR1 SQVTM, CDR2 ANQGSEA. The CDR3 length is 14 residues. This chain's CDR3 is CSPNGGTGIHEQYF. CDR3 coding DNA: TGCAGCCCCAATGGGGGGACAGGGATCCACGAGCAGTACTTC.

The V gene is TRBV4-1, the J gene TRBJ2-7; 12 bases map to TRBD1. Germline CDR1 is MGHRA and CDR2 is YSYEKL. Germline trimming cut 4 bases from V and 5 bases from J; bases unmatched to any gene: 6. The CDR3 loop spans 15 amino acids. The CDR3 sequence: CASSPGTGGLNEQYF. CDR3 nucleotides: TGCGCCAGCAGCCCGGGGACAGGGGGCCTTAACGAGCAGTACTTC.

This clone has a handful of counts. The chain joins TRBV9 to TRBJ2-3, with 10 bases fitting TRBD2. V lost 3 bases and J lost 5; bases outside the gene matches: 9. The CDR3 has 16 amino acids. CDR1 SGDLS and CDR2 YYNGEE come from the germline V gene. The CDR3 region has the DNA TGTGCCAGCAGCGCAAAAGCGGGACTAGCGATAGATACGCAGTATTTT. Encoded protein: CASSAKAGLAIDTQYF.

The chain employs TRBV9 and TRBJ2-2; 7 bases agree with TRBD1. The CDR3 loop spans 16 amino acids. The V gene end was trimmed by 3 bases and the J gene end by 5 bases; junction bases not matched to a gene: 10. Looked up from germline, CDR1 is SGDLS and CDR2 is YYNGEE. The CDR3 reads CASSDARDRGTGELFF. DNA for the CDR3: TGTGCCAGCAGCGACGCCCGGGACAGAGGAACCGGGGAGCTGTTTTTT.

The chain is built from TRBV7-3 and TRBJ1-1; D gene ambiguous. CDR1 SGHTA and CDR2 FQGTGA come from the germline V gene. CDR3 size: 14 residues. V was pared by 2 bases and J by 5 bases, with 12 bases between. This chain's CDR3 is CASSLVGPGTEAFF. As DNA, the CDR3 is TGTGCCAGCAGCTTAGTAGGTCCGGGGACTGAAGCTTTCTTT. Combining the CDR3 with reference TRBV7-3 and TRBJ1-1 gives the whole variable domain GAGVSQTPSNKVTEKGKYVELRCDPISGHTALYWYRQSLGQGPEFLIYFQGTGAADDSGLPNDRFFAVRPEGSVSTLKIQRTERGDSAVYLCASSLVGPGTEAFFGQGTRLTVV.

A few counts support this clone. The chain joins TRBV7-9 to TRBJ2-3; the match to TRBD2 covers 8 bases. This CDR3 region has 16 residues. J lost 2 bases, V lost 4 bases, and 8 bases had no gene match. Germline CDR1 SEHNR, CDR2 FQNEAQ (reference sequence). This CDR3 is CASSSIAGSYTDTQYF. The CDR3 DNA follows: TGTGCCAGCAGCTCAATAGCGGGATCTTACACAGATACGCAGTATTTT.

This sequence joins TRBV5-1 and TRBJ2-4, with 12 bases fitting TRBD1. V dropped 0 bases and J dropped 13; count of bases not matched to a gene: 8. CDR1 is SGHRS and CDR2 is YFSETQ in the germline V gene. CDR3 length: 15 amino acids. CDR3 coding DNA: TGCGCCAGCAGCTTGGACGGGACAGGGGGCCCCCACCAGTACTTC. Protein product: CASSLDGTGGPHQYF. Supplemented by reference TRBV5-1 and TRBJ2-4, the full variable domain reads KAGVTQTPRYLIKTRGQQVTLSCSPISGHRSVSWYQQTPGQGLQFLFEYFSETQRNKGNFPGRFSGRQFSNSRSEMNVSTLELGDSALYLCASSLDGTGGPHQYFGAGTRLSVL.

This clone was counted a few times. The chain employs TRBV4-1 and TRBJ2-7; unclear D gene. The CDR3 loop spans 11 amino acids. Germline values: CDR1 MGHRA, CDR2 YSYEKL. V was pared by 5 bases and J by 3 bases, with 5 bases between. CDR3 in DNA: TGCGCCAGCAGCGACAACTACGAGCAGTACTTC. Its protein product is CASSDNYEQYF.

This clone was seen a few times. V gene TRBV7-3 combines with J gene TRBJ2-3, with 7 bases identical to TRBD2. The CDR3 runs to 14 residues. Trimming at V came to 5 bases and at J to 2 bases, leaving 4 bases not matched to a gene. Germline V gene data show CDR1 as SGHTA and CDR2 as FQGTGA. For the CDR3, the DNA is TGTGCCAGCAGCGCCCTAGCGGTCACAGATACGCAGTATTTT. Amino acid sequence: CASSALAVTDTQYF. The full variable domain, with the rest looked up from reference TRBV7-3 and TRBJ2-3, is GAGVSQTPSNKVTEKGKYVELRCDPISGHTALYWYRQSLGQGPEFLIYFQGTGAADDSGLPNDRFFAVRPEGSVSTLKIQRTERGDSAVYLCASSALAVTDTQYFGPGTRLTVL.

The CDR3 here is CSVGSDEQYF. CDR3 DNA sequence: TGCAGCGTTGGGTCGGACGAGCAGTACTTC. The chain is built from TRBV29-1 and TRBJ2-7, with unresolved D. Germline V gives CDR1 SQVTM, CDR2 ANQGSEA. Trimming cost V 4 bases and J 5 bases, with 6 bases left between them. The CDR3 has 10 amino acids.